This T cell receptor (beta chain) was captured by sequencing in a study of technical replicates of blood from a handful of donors. The germline V gene encodes CDR1 MNHEY and CDR2 SVGAGI. V gave up 5 bases and J gave up 1 base, with 6 bases separating them. CDR3 length: 13 amino acids. This clone was seen once. Data came from immunoSEQ multiplex PCR; TCRdb stores just in-frame clones and leaves some out. Here the sample spans roughly 85,000 clones, 90% to 95% being singletons. The rearrangement uses TRBV6-5 and TRBJ1-5; D is undetermined. This receptor was taken from a human donor in good health. Source material: T cells isolated from PBMCs. CDR3 nucleotide sequence: TGTGCCAGCAGTACACAAAGCAATCAGCCCCAGCATTTT. It yields the protein CASSTQSNQPQHF.